The clone carrying this TCR beta chain occurred a few times. Antigen unknown. This specimen comes from a study of T-cell memory formation after mild COVID-19. The study, taken as a whole, reports: The study detected some responding clones in pre-infection memory, suggesting cross-reactive memory joined.

It was 5'RACE with constant-segment primers that produced the TCR alpha and TCR beta cDNA libraries, which carried sample barcodes and UMIs. MiXCR, run by TCRdb on the 5' RACE reads, gives a single entry per CDR3 protein. The sample carries under 150,000 distinct CDR3 sequences, approximately 16% recorded once. The TCR sequence derives from an adult woman who had mild COVID-19 (a few samples of this study predate the infection). Cell type and time point are not known. Sequenced material: PBMCs or a T cell subset sorted from them (not recorded which).

DNA of the CDR3: TGTGCCAGCAGCCATAGAGAGCCGGCAGGGGAGGCCACTGAAGCTTTCTTT. Translated, it gives CASSHREPAGEATEAFF. The V gene is TRBV7-9, the J gene TRBJ1-1, with D possibly being TRBD1 (6 bases). The CDR3 consists of 17 residues. Deletions cut 5 bases from V and 4 bases from J, with 23 bases between. The germline V gene has CDR1 SEHNR and CDR2 FQNEAQ (reference sequence).